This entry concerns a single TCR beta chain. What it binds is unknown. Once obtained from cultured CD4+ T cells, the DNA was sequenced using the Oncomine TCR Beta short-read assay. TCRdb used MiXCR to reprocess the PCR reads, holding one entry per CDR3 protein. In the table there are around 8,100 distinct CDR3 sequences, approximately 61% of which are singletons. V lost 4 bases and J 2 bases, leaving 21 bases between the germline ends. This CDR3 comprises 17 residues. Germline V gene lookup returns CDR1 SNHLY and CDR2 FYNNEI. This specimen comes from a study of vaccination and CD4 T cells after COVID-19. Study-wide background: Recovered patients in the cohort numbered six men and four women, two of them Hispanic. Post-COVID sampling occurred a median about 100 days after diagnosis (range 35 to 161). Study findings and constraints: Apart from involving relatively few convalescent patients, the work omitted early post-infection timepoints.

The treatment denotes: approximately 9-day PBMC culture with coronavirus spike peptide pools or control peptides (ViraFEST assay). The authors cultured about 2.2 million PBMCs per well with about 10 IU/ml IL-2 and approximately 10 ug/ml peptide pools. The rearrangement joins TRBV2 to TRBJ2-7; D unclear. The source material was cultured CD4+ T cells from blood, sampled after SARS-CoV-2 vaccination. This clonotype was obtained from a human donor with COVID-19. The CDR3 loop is CASSATRPILLPYEQYF. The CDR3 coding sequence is TGTGCCAGCAGTGCTACAAGGCCTATCCTCCTTCCCTACGAGCAGTACTTC.